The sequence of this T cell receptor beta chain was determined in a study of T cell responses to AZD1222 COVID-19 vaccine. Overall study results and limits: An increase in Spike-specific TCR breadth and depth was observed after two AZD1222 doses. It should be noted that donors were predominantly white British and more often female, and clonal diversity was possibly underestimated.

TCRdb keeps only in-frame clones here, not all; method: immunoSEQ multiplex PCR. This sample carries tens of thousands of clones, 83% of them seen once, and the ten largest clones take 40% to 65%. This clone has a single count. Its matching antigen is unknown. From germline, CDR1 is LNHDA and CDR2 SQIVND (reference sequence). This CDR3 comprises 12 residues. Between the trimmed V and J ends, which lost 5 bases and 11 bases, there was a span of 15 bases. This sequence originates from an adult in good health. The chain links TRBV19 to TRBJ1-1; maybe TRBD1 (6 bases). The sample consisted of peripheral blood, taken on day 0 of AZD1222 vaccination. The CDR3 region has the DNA TGTGCCAGTAGTTTAGGACAGCGCGGTGCTTTCTTT. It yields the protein CASSLGQRGAFF.